The source of this T cell receptor (beta chain) is a study of T cells in Graves' hyperthyroidism and ophthalmopathy (dated by TCRdb to about 2019). General notes on the study: A discovery cohort of about a hundred patients, about 43 with Graves' ophthalmopathy and about 60 with stable Graves' hyperthyroidism, was used to find distinguishing TCR V-J signatures. An independent validation cohort of under 20 hyperthyroidism patients and approximately 17 patients who later progressed to ophthalmopathy tested prospective prediction of ophthalmopathy. The approximately 100 discovery patients were randomly split 7:3 into training and test sets. Thyroid tissue and blood T-cell repertoires from more than five Graves' hyperthyroidism patients were also compared in the study. Once sampling was done, hyperthyroidism patients were given methimazole at a starting dose of 30 mg daily, whereas ophthalmopathy patients were given high-dose intravenous methylprednisolone. According to the paper, TCR Vbeta CDR3 sequencing was carried out on 135 peripheral blood samples, which came from under 50 ophthalmopathy, 75 to 80 hyperthyroidism and about 17 progressor patients.

Amplification of TCR beta CDR3 regions was carried out from RNA transcripts. The TCR CDR3 was subjected to a first round of RT-PCR using the HTBI primer set and the Qiagen OneStep RT-PCR kit. Libraries were constructed in a second round of multiplex PCR, after which size selection and purification were performed. The libraries were sequenced on an Illumina HiSeq2000 using paired-end 100 bp reads. On the authors' methods: SOAPnuke was used to process the raw data, throwing out any read that contained adapters or uncalled bases, had a mean Phred below 15, or lacked an exact constant-primer or identifier match. High-quality paired reads were merged using COPE v1.2.5, and each unique nucleotide sequence was defined as a clonotype. MiTCR v1.1 was used to align the clonotypes against IMGT TRBV, TRBD and TRBJ reference segments. Analysis was restricted to V-J combinations with a frequency above 0.0001, which covered roughly 99% of repertoires. A TCS score was defined as the ratio between F50 (clonal expansion) and ExV (chaos), using BLOSUM62-based TCRdist between CDR3 peptides within each V-J. Welch's t-statistics and random forest reduced around 550 V-J features to roughly 13, which were used in a naive Bayes classifier (R e1071). The Morisita-Horn index was used to measure how similar the thyroid and blood repertoires were. TCRdb took the public reads, trimmed them with fastp at Q25, ran MiXCR for clone calling and kept in-frame beta chains. Rows with one shared CDR3 protein collapse into an entry with the most common genes and DNA. None of the V and J calls come from the authors' own analysis; TCRdb made them. This sample comprises 610,000 or so distinct CDR3 sequences, 46% of them detected only once. About 7.8% of the sample is held by the ten biggest clonotypes.

Details on this clonotype: Its specific antigen is unknown. No much larger clonotype is one base removed from it; base qualities were not supplied.

Stable Graves' hyperthyroidism was defined as no progression to ophthalmopathy during 18 months of follow-up. The hyperthyroidism patients were between 18 and 65 years old and newly diagnosed, with a disease duration of less than 2 months. Any patient with an uncontrolled infection, another autoimmune disease, pregnancy or lactation was excluded. Clinical symptoms, serum thyroxine and TRAb, thyroid ultrasound, and orbital computed tomography formed the basis for the diagnoses. Total RNA was extracted using Trizol reagent, and RNA quality was assessed on an Agilent 2100 Bioanalyzer. Between the V and J ends, shortened by 5 bases and 8 bases respectively, the junction contains 9 bases. The CDR3 spans 12 residues, from the cysteine through the phenylalanine. Only the CDR3 portion is preserved as DNA: 36 bases, with reading frame beginning at the first base. CDR1 SGHTA and CDR2 FQGTGA were looked up in the germline V gene.

On the study overall, not on this receptor specifically: No statistical method was used to set the sample size in advance, and investigators knew the group allocation. During validation, the model predicted progression to ophthalmopathy a median of approximately 6 months ahead of onset, with more than 60% sensitivity and less than 85% specificity. Ophthalmopathy was separated from stable hyperthyroidism by a 13 V-J signature model, with around 88% sensitivity and about 81% specificity obtained in cross-validation and 80%/75% obtained in testing. Most expanded thyroid clonotypes (frequency above 0.001) were also found in blood, which suggests that blood repertoires may mirror thyroid immune responses.

Sequencing was carried out using peripheral blood or thyroid tissue (not recorded which). The chain is assembled from TRBV7-3 and TRBJ2-2; TRBD1 is perhaps the D gene, given 5 matching bases. The receptor comes from a woman younger than 35 with Graves' hyperthyroidism. The CDR3 is CASSPRQGELFF. The bases read TGTGCCAGCAGCCCTAGACAGGGGGAGCTGTTTTTT.